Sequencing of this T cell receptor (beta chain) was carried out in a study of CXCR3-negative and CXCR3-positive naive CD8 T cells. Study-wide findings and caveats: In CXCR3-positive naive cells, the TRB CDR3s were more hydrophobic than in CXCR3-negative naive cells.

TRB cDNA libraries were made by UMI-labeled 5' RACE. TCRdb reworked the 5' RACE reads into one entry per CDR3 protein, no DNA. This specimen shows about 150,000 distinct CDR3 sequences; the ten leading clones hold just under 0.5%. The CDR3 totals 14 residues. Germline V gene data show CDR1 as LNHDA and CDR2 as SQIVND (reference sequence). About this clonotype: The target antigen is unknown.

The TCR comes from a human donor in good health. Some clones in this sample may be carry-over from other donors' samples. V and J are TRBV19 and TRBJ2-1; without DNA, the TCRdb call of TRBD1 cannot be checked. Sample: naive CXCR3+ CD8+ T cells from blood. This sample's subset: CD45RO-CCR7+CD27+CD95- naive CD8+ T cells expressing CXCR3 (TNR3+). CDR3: CASTPGSYYNEQFF.